A selection of T cell receptor beta chains follows, all from one sample in a study of prognosis after radiotherapy for stage I lung cancer. TCRdb processed the multiplex PCR reads anew with MiXCR; each CDR3 protein has one entry. The sample holds some 39,000 distinct CDR3 sequences, approximately 24% seen once. Sequenced material: PBMCs, taken before or after stereotactic body radiation therapy (not recorded which). The source is a donor over 45 with non-small cell lung cancer. Both conserved end residues are part of each CDR3. The D gene is left open where the match is weak. Clone size, where shown, is once, few, many, or a class for clones that have expanded.

TGTGCCAGCAGTAGTGTGGCGGGAGAGACCCAGTACTTC,CASSSVAGETQYF,TRBV3-1,TRBJ2-5,.,many
TGTGCCAGCAGTGAAGCGGACAGATTGAACACTGAAGCTTTCTTT,CASSEADRLNTEAFF,TRBV6-1,TRBJ1-1,.,many
TGTGCCAGCAGCCCTCCTAGCGGGGGAATACACACCGGGGAGCTGTTTTTT,CASSPPSGGIHTGELFF,TRBV3-1,TRBJ2-2,TRBD2,many
TGTGCCAGCAGTAGACAGGGGCTCGCCTACGAGCAGTACTTC,CASSRQGLAYEQYF,TRBV6-2/TRBV6-3,TRBJ2-7,TRBD1,many
TGTGCCAGCAGTTGGAGGGCGGACGCCTACGAGCAGTACTTC,CASSWRADAYEQYF,TRBV28,TRBJ2-7,.,many
TGTGCCAGCAGCTACAGGGGTTCCGGGAAAAACATTCAGTACTTC,CASSYRGSGKNIQYF,TRBV7-9,TRBJ2-4,TRBD1,few
TGTGCCTGGAGTGAACGAAGGGGAATTAGCACTGAAGCTTTCTTT,CAWSERRGISTEAFF,TRBV30,TRBJ1-1,.,many
TGCGCCAGCAGCTTGGCCGCGGTCAGAACCCGAGAGCAGTACTTC,CASSLAAVRTREQYF,TRBV5-1,TRBJ2-7,.,.
TGTGCCAGCAGCTTGGCCGGGACAGGGTTCTACAATGAGCAGTTCTTC,CASSLAGTGFYNEQFF,TRBV5-6,TRBJ2-1,TRBD1,many
TGTGCCAGCAGTGAAGTGCAGGGCCCCACAGATACGCAGTATTTT,CASSEVQGPTDTQYF,TRBV6-1,TRBJ2-3,.,many
TGTGCCAGCAGGTCCGTTGGGGGGGGATCAACAGGCAATCAGCCCCAGCATTTT,CASRSVGGGSTGNQPQHF,TRBV6-4,TRBJ1-5,.,few
TGCAGTGCTGGGGGACAGGGGGTCGCCTACGAGCAGTACTTC,CSAGGQGVAYEQYF,TRBV20-1,TRBJ2-7,TRBD1,many
TGTGCCAGCTCACCTTCCCAGGGCACTGAAGCTTTCTTT,CASSPSQGTEAFF,TRBV18,TRBJ1-1,.,.
TGTGCCAGCTCACGGGACAGGGGGTTTAGCAATCAGCCCCAGCATTTT,CASSRDRGFSNQPQHF,TRBV18,TRBJ1-5,TRBD1,.
TGTGCCAGCAGCGTGACACGGAACACTGAAGCTTTCTTT,CASSVTRNTEAFF,TRBV11-1,TRBJ1-1,.,many
TGTGTCAGCAGCCCCTCGGACAGGGGGTCGGATACGCAGTATTTT,CVSSPSDRGSDTQYF,TRBV28,TRBJ2-3,TRBD1,.
TGTGCCATCAGTGGGGGCCAGGGTAGAGAAGGCTACACCTTC,CAISGGQGREGYTF,TRBV10-3,TRBJ1-2,.,many
TGTGCCAGTAGTACTCGCGGGAGGGCCGGGAGTGAGCAGTTCTTC,CASSTRGRAGSEQFF,TRBV19,TRBJ2-1,TRBD2,many
TGTGCCAGCAGCGCGTTTGGGGCCAACGTCCTGACTTTC,CASSAFGANVLTF,TRBV7-8,TRBJ2-6,.,many
TGTGCCAGTATCCACCGCGGAGAGCTCATGAACTATGGCTACACCTTC,CASIHRGELMNYGYTF,TRBV19,TRBJ1-2,.,many
TGTGCCAGCAGCTACTTACGTGGACTAGCGGTCTCCTACGAGCAGTACTTC,CASSYLRGLAVSYEQYF,TRBV7-2,TRBJ2-7,TRBD2,.
TGTGCCAGTAGTCCATGGACAGGGGCTCATCATCAGGGCTACACCTTC,CASSPWTGAHHQGYTF,TRBV19,TRBJ1-2,TRBD1,many
TGTGCCAGCAGTGAGAGGACAGGGGGAGTGGAAAAACTGTTTTTT,CASSERTGGVEKLFF,TRBV6-1,TRBJ1-4,TRBD1,many
TGTGCCAGCTCCCCTAGCTTACTGAGCTCCTACGAGCAGTACTTC,CASSPSLLSSYEQYF,TRBV18,TRBJ2-7,.,many
TGCAGTGCTAGGGGGGTCCGGGACAAGGGGCTTGACTATGGCTACACCTTC,CSARGVRDKGLDYGYTF,TRBV20-1,TRBJ1-2,.,.
TGTGCCAGCAGCCAAGGGAGGGGGGCCGGCACCGGGGAGCTGTTTTTT,CASSQGRGAGTGELFF,TRBV3-1,TRBJ2-2,.,.
TGCGCCAGCAGCTCAGGGAACAGGAATGAAAAACTGTTTTTT,CASSSGNRNEKLFF,TRBV5-1,TRBJ1-4,.,many
TGTGCCAGCAGGCAGGCGGTGGGCACAGATACGCAGTATTTT,CASRQAVGTDTQYF,TRBV2,TRBJ2-3,.,many
TGCAGTGCTAGAGGGGGACAGACTATACTCTACGAGCAGTACTTC,CSARGGQTILYEQYF,TRBV20-1,TRBJ2-7,TRBD1,many
TGTGCCAGTAGTATAATCGGACAGGGAAGGACCGGGGAGCTGTTTTTT,CASSIIGQGRTGELFF,TRBV19,TRBJ2-2,TRBD1,.
TGTGCCATCAGTGCTGAGGACAGTCGGAATGTATACGGGCAGTACTTC,CAISAEDSRNVYGQYF,TRBV10-3,TRBJ2-7,.,many
TGTGCCAGCAGTTTAATGGGGAACGGTGTCGGAAGCAATCAGCCCCAGCATTTT,CASSLMGNGVGSNQPQHF,TRBV12-3/TRBV12-4,TRBJ1-5,.,many
TGTGCCAGCAGCCTAACAGCGCGCTCCTACGAGCAGTACTTC,CASSLTARSYEQYF,TRBV6-1,TRBJ2-7,.,many
TGTGCCAGCAGTCGCCTGGGGGCTAACTATGGCTACACCTTC,CASSRLGANYGYTF,TRBV6-1,TRBJ1-2,.,many
TGTGCCTGGAGCCCCCCGACAGGGACCCCCTACGAGCAGTACTTC,CAWSPPTGTPYEQYF,TRBV30,TRBJ2-7,TRBD1,many
TGTGCCAGCAGTGAAATGGACAGGGGGGGTTGGTACTATAATTCACCCCTCCACTTT,CASSEMDRGGWYYNSPLHF,TRBV28,TRBJ1-6,TRBD1,many
TGCGCCAGCAGCCAGGGGCCCCGGAGACAGGGTGAAAAACTGTTTTTT,CASSQGPRRQGEKLFF,TRBV4-1,TRBJ1-4,TRBD1,many
TGTGCCAGCAGTTCCCCCGACCTCATGAACACTGAAGCTTTCTTT,CASSSPDLMNTEAFF,TRBV28,TRBJ1-1,.,many
TGCAGTGCTCGAGGTATCTCCGGTGAAGCTTTCTTT,CSARGISGEAFF,TRBV20-1,TRBJ1-1,.,many
TGTGCCTGGAGTGTAGAGGGGGCCCTGAACACTGAAGCTTTCTTT,CAWSVEGALNTEAFF,TRBV30,TRBJ1-1,TRBD1,many
TGCGCCAGCAGCCAAGAAAAGGACTACTACGAGCAGTACTTC,CASSQEKDYYEQYF,TRBV4-1,TRBJ2-7,.,.
TGTGCCAGCAGATTGGGGGGGGCCCTCAGCTCCTACGAGCAGTACTTC,CASRLGGALSSYEQYF,TRBV5-5,TRBJ2-7,.,many
TGTGCCAGCAGCCAAGGTGGAGGTACCAATCAGCCCCAGCATTTT,CASSQGGGTNQPQHF,TRBV3-1,TRBJ1-5,.,many
TGTGCCAGCAGTGCAACAGGGGGAGAAGCTTTCTTT,CASSATGGEAFF,TRBV27,TRBJ1-1,TRBD1,once
TGTGCCAGCAGCGCCCAGGGGTCCGGGGAGCTGTTTTTT,CASSAQGSGELFF,TRBV7-3,TRBJ2-2,.,many
TGCAGTGCTAGAGATCTTCGAGGGAGACATCACGAGCAGTACTTC,CSARDLRGRHHEQYF,TRBV20-1,TRBJ2-7,.,many
TGCAGTGCTCCGAGGGGGGGTCCTGAAGCTTTCTTT,CSAPRGGPEAFF,TRBV20-1,TRBJ1-1,.,many
TGTGCCAGCAGTTTATTCAGGGGATATGGCTACACCTTC,CASSLFRGYGYTF,TRBV27,TRBJ1-2,.,many
TGTGCCAGCAGCCCGAGGGGGCGAAGCACAGATACGCAGTATTTT,CASSPRGRSTDTQYF,TRBV11-2,TRBJ2-3,TRBD1,many
TGCAGCGTGGCGGGGGAGGAATATGGCTACACCTTC,CSVAGEEYGYTF,TRBV29-1,TRBJ1-2,.,many
TGTGCCAGCAGTGACATCGGGGTTATAGCCAAAAACATTCAGTACTTC,CASSDIGVIAKNIQYF,TRBV6-4,TRBJ2-4,.,many
TGTGCCAGCAGCCTCGGGGTTAAAGATACGCAGTATTTT,CASSLGVKDTQYF,TRBV7-9,TRBJ2-3,.,many
TGCAGTGCTAGAATCCGGGCAACAGCATATTATAGCAATCAGCCCCAGCATTTT,CSARIRATAYYSNQPQHF,TRBV20-1,TRBJ1-5,.,many
TGCGCCAGCAGCTCGGGGACAGGGACCTCCTATAATTCACCCCTCCACTTT,CASSSGTGTSYNSPLHF,TRBV5-1,TRBJ1-6,TRBD1,.
TGTGCCAGCAGGATTCCCCCACAAGAGACCCAGTACTTC,CASRIPPQETQYF,TRBV7-3,TRBJ2-5,.,many
TGCGCCAGCAGCCCGGGGACAGGGGCAGATACGCAGTATTTT,CASSPGTGADTQYF,TRBV5-1,TRBJ2-3,TRBD1,many